This entry is about one T cell receptor beta chain. Original processing methods: Using reference gene primer amplification, nucleated cell counts were estimated. Clones were read by immunoSEQ multiplex PCR, and TCRdb kept only the in-frame ones, dropping some. The DNA was the basis for D and trimming; V, J and clone size are from that table. This sample carries about 63,000 clones, about 74% of them seen once, and the ten largest clones take 28%. This specimen comes from a study of blood T cell repertoires in COVID-19. Study-level information: The study drew acute and convalescent COVID-19 samples from the United States, Italy and Spain. In each case, the material was cDNA or gDNA derived from T cells, B-cell-depleted T cells, or PBMCs.

The length of the CDR3 is 16 residues. Losses at the gene ends were 1 base for V and 4 bases for J; bases not matched to a gene: 2. The germline V gene has CDR1 SGHAT and CDR2 FQNNGV. The genes are TRBV11-2 and TRBJ2-2, with 11 bases that match TRBD1. This TCR derives from a woman older than 75 with acute or convalescent COVID-19. The specimen was peripheral blood. The CDR3 coding sequence is TGTGCCAGCAGCTTAGGGACAGGGGGCAGCACCGGGGAGCTGTTTTTT. Protein product: CASSLGTGGSTGELFF.